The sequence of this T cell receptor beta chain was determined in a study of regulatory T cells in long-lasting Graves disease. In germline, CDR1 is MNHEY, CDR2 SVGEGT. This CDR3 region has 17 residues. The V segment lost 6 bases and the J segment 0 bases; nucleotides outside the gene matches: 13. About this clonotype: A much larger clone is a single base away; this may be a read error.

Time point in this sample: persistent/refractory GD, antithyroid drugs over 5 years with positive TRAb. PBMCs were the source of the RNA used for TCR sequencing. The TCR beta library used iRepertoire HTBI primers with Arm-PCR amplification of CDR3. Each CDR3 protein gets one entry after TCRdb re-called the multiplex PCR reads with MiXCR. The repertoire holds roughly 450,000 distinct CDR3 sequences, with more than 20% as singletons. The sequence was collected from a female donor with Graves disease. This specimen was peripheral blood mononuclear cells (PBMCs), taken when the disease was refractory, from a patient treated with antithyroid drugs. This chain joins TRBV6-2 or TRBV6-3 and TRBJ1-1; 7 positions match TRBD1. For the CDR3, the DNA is TGTGCCAGCAGATCGTCGGGACAGACCTTCATGAACACTGAAGCTTTCTTT. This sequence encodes CASRSSGQTFMNTEAFF.